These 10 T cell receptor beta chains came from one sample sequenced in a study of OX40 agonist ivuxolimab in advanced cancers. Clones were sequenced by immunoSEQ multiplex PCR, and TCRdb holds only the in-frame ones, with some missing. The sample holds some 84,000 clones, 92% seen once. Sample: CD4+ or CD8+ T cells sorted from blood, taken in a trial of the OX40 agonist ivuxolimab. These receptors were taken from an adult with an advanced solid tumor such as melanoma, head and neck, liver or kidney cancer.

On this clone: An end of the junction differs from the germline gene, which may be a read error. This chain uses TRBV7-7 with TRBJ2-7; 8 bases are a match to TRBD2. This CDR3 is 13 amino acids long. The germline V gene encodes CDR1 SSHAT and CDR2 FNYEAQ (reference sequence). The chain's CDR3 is CASSSGGLGEQYF. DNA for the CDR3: TGTGCTAGCAGCTCGGGGGGGTTGGGGGAGCAGTACTTC. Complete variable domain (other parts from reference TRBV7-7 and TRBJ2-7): GAGVSQSPRYKVTKRGQDVTLRCDPISSHATLYWYQQALGQGPEFLTYFNYEAQPDKSGLPSDRFSAERPEGSISTLTIQRTEQRDSAMYRCASSSGGLGEQYFGPGTRLTVT.

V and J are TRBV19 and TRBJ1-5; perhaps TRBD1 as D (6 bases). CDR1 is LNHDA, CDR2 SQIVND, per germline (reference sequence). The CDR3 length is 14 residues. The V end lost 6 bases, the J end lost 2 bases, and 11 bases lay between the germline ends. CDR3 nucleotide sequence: TGTGCCAGTAGGGTGGCAGGGGGCAATCAGCCCCAGCATTTT. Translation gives CASRVAGGNQPQHF.

CDR3 sequence reads: CASRDPDGDRGFNEQYF. Written as DNA, the CDR3 is TGTGCCAGTAGGGACCCGGACGGGGACAGGGGATTCAACGAGCAGTACTTC. This chain connects TRBV19 to TRBJ2-7, with TRBD1 identical over 10 bases. V shed 6 bases and J 5 bases; nucleotides not matched to a gene: 16. Germline lookup yields CDR1 LNHDA and CDR2 SQIVND (reference sequence). There are 17 residues in the CDR3.

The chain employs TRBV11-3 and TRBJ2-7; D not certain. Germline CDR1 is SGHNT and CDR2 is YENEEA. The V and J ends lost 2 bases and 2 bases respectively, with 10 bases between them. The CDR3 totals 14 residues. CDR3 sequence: CASSLSSRAYEQYF. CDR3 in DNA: TGTGCCAGCAGCTTATCGTCCAGAGCCTACGAGCAGTACTTC.

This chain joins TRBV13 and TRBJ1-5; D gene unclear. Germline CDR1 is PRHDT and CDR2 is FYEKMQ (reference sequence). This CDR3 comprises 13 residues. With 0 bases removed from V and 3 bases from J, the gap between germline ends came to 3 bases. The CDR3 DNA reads TGTGCCAGCAGCTTAGGATTCAATCAGCCCCAGCATTTT. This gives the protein CASSLGFNQPQHF.

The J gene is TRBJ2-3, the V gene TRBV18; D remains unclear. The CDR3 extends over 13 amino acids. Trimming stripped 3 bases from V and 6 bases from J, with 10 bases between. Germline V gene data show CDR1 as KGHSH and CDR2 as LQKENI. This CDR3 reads CASSPTVEDTQYF. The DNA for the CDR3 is TGTGCCAGCTCACCTACGGTAGAGGATACGCAGTATTTT.

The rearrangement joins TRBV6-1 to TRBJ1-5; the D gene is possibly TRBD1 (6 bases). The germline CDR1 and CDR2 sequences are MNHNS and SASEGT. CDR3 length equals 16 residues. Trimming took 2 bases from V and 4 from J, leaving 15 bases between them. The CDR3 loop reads CASSELVGGGNQPQHF. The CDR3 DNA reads TGTGCCAGCAGTGAATTGGTAGGGGGGGGTAATCAGCCCCAGCATTTT.

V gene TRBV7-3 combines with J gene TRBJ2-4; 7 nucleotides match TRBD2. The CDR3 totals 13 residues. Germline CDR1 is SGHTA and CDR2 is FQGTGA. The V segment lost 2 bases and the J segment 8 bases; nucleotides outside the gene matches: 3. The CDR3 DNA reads TGTGCCAGCAGCTTATGGGAGGGTCACATTCAGTACTTC. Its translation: CASSLWEGHIQYF.

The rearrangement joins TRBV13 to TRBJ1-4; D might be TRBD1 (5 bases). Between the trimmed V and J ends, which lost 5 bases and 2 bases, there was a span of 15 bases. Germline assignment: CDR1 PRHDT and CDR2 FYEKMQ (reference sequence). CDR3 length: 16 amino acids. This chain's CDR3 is CASSHITRDTNEKLFF. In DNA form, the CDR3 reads TGTGCCAGCAGCCATATCACCAGGGATACTAATGAAAAACTGTTTTTT.

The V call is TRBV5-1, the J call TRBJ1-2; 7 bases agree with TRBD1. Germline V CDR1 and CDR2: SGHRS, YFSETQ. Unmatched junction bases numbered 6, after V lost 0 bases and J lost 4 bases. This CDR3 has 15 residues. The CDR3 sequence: CASSLVETGLYGYTF. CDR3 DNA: TGCGCCAGCAGCTTGGTAGAGACAGGGCTCTATGGCTACACCTTC.